Listed here is a single T cell receptor beta chain. The data were obtained in a study of OX40 agonist ivuxolimab in advanced cancers. TCRdb's copy holds only in-frame clones and misses some; the assay was immunoSEQ multiplex PCR. The table shows around 100,000 clones, with 70% to 90% occurring only once. The germline V gene has CDR1 LNHDA and CDR2 SQIVND (reference sequence). The CDR3 contains 13 residues. With 0 bases removed from V and 5 bases from J, the gap between germline ends came to 5 bases. The TCR sequence derives from an adult with an advanced solid tumor such as melanoma, head and neck, liver or kidney cancer. Specimen: CD4+ or CD8+ T cells sorted from blood, collected in a trial of the OX40 agonist ivuxolimab. This rearrangement joins TRBV19 to TRBJ1-3; D is undetermined. CDR3 loop: CASSIDGRNTIYF. Here the CDR3 DNA reads TGTGCCAGTAGTATAGATGGCCGAAACACCATATATTTT.